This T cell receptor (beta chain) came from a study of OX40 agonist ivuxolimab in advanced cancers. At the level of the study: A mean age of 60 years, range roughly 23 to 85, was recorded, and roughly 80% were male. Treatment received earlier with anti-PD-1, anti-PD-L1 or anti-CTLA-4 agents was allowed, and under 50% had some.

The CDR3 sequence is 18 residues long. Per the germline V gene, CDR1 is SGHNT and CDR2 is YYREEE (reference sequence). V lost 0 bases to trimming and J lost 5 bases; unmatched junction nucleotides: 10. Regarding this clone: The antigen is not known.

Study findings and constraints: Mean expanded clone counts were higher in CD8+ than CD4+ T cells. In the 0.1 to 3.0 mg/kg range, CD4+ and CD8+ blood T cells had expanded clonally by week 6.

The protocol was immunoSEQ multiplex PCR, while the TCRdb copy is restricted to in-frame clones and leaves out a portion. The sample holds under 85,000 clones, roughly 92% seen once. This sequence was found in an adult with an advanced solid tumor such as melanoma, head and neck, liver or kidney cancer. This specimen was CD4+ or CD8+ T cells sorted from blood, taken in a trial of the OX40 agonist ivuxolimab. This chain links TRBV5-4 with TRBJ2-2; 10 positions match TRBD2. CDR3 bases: TGTGCCAGCAGCTTGGGTTCTAGCGGGAGTAAATTTACCGGGGAGCTGTTTTTT. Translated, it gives CASSLGSSGSKFTGELFF.